The 20 T cell receptor beta chains below come from one sample, sequenced in a study of blood T cell repertoires in COVID-19. TCRdb's copy holds only in-frame clones and misses some; the assay was immunoSEQ multiplex PCR. Of about 240,000 clones listed, roughly 87% are singletons. Sequencing input: PBMCs or T cells enriched from blood (not recorded which). These receptor sequences come from a woman aged 30 to 39 with acute COVID-19.

The chain combines TRBV2 with TRBJ2-1, with D perhaps TRBD2 (6 bases). From germline, CDR1 is SNHLY and CDR2 FYNNEI. CDR3 length equals 15 residues. Trimming took 6 bases from V and 0 from J, leaving 12 bases between them. The CDR3 DNA follows: TGTGCCAGCAGGCCATCTAGCGCCTCCTACAATGAGCAGTTCTTC. It yields the protein CASRPSSASYNEQFF.

This sequence joins TRBV18 and TRBJ1-1, with 7 bases aligning to TRBD1. The length of the CDR3 is 16 residues. Trimming removed 3 bases from V and 0 bases from J; junction bases left unmatched: 7. Germline V gives CDR1 KGHSH, CDR2 LQKENI. As DNA, the CDR3 is TGTGCCAGCTCACCCCGGGACAGCGTATTGAACACTGAAGCTTTCTTT. Its translation: CASSPRDSVLNTEAFF. Full variable domain (outside the CDR3, taken from reference TRBV18 and TRBJ1-1): NAGVMQNPRHLVRRRGQEARLRCSPMKGHSHVYWYRQLPEEGLKFMVYLQKENIIDESGMPKERFSAEFPKEGPSILRIQQVVRGDSAAYFCASSPRDSVLNTEAFFGQGTRLTVV.

The table lists this clone with a count of one. The chain links TRBV5-1 to TRBJ1-3, with a tentative D call TRBD1 (5 bases). The germline CDR1 and CDR2 sequences are SGHRS and YFSETQ. V lost 7 bases, J lost 2 bases, and 19 bases lay in between. This CDR3 is 16 amino acids long. The CDR3 region has the DNA TGCGCCAGCCAGCCCGGGGGAGGGCGGGCTGGAAACACCATATATTTT. It specifies CASQPGGGRAGNTIYF.

The chain's CDR3 is CASSLTGGDSYEQYF. CDR3 DNA sequence: TGCGCCAGCAGCTTGACAGGGGGGGACTCCTACGAGCAGTACTTC. J is TRBJ2-7 and V is TRBV5-1; D may be TRBD1 (8 bases). The CDR3 length is 15 residues. Germline CDR1 and CDR2: SGHRS and YFSETQ. V lost 1 base and J lost 0, with 11 bases in between.

CDR3 coding DNA: TGTGCCAACAATTTCAACTCGGACTCAGGTGGAGCTTTCTTT. Amino acid sequence: CANNFNSDSGGAFF. V gene TRBV6-6 combines with J gene TRBJ1-1; D is unclear. This CDR3 region has 14 residues. V dropped 10 bases and J dropped 10 bases, with 25 bases sitting between them. The V gene's germline CDR1 is MNHNY and CDR2 SVGAGI (reference sequence).

CDR3 nucleotides: TGTGCCAGCAGTCAAAAGGGGGACAGTCTAGCCAAAAACATTCAGTACTTC. Translating gives CASSQKGDSLAKNIQYF. The chain recombines TRBV7-9 with TRBJ2-4; 7 nucleotides match TRBD1. J was trimmed by 0 bases and V by 6 bases; bases with no gene match: 11. Per germline, CDR1 SEHNR and CDR2 FQNEAQ (reference sequence). The CDR3 contains 17 residues.

The rearrangement joins TRBV7-2 to TRBJ1-2; D may be TRBD1 (5 bases). The CDR3 has 13 residues. CDR1 SGHTA and CDR2 FQGNSA come from the germline V gene. Trimming removed 5 bases from V and 4 bases from J, with 11 bases in between. The CDR3 region is CASSPGISYGYTF. The CDR3 DNA reads as TGTGCCAGCAGCCCAGGGATCTCCTATGGCTACACCTTC.

This clone has just one count. The same CDR3 is also encoded by other DNA sequences in this sample. The V call is TRBV19, the J call TRBJ1-1, with TRBD1 as a possible D gene (6 bases). The CDR3 is 13 amino acids. Trimming cost V 5 bases and J 0 bases, with 7 bases left between them. Germline V gene data show CDR1 as LNHDA and CDR2 as SQIVND (reference sequence). The CDR3 reads CASSQGMNTEAFF. In DNA, the CDR3 is TGTGCCAGTAGTCAGGGGATGAACACTGAAGCTTTCTTT.

V and J are TRBV7-8 and TRBJ1-3, with a possible D match to TRBD1 (6 bases). Trimming stripped 1 base from V and 2 bases from J, with 9 bases between. The CDR3 runs to 15 residues. Per germline, CDR1 SGHVS and CDR2 FQNEAQ. The chain's CDR3 is CASSLDSGAGNTIYF. CDR3 in DNA: TGTGCCAGCAGCTTAGATTCAGGGGCTGGAAACACCATATATTTT.

This chain links TRBV10-1 with TRBJ2-2, with a weak D call TRBD2 (7 bases). V lost 2 bases to trimming and J lost 4 bases, with 11 bases between them. The CDR3 loop spans 15 amino acids. The germline V gene encodes CDR1 WNHNN and CDR2 SYGVQD (reference sequence). The CDR3 spells CASSEGGASTGELFF. CDR3 nucleotides: TGCGCCAGCAGTGAGGGGGGGGCGAGCACCGGGGAGCTGTTTTTT.

This clone was recorded a few times. The chain combines TRBV13 with TRBJ1-1; D remains unclear. The CDR3 length is 13 residues. In germline, CDR1 is PRHDT, CDR2 FYEKMQ (reference sequence). Trimming took 5 bases from V and 1 from J, leaving 8 bases between them. The CDR3 region is CASSTRGNTEAFF. CDR3 bases: TGTGCCAGCAGCACCCGAGGGAACACTGAAGCTTTCTTT.

The chain joins TRBV6-5 to TRBJ2-1, with D unclear. Germline V CDR1 and CDR2: MNHEY, SVGAGI. This CDR3 has 12 amino acids. Trimming cost V 5 bases and J 8 bases, with 10 bases left between them. The DNA for the CDR3 is TGTGCCAGCAGTCTACGGGTGGATGAGCAGTTCTTC. Protein sequence: CASSLRVDEQFF.

The gene calls are TRBV7-9 and TRBJ1-2; 8 bases line up with TRBD1. The CDR3 is 15 amino acids. Per the germline V gene, CDR1 is SEHNR and CDR2 is FQNEAQ (reference sequence). The V and J ends lost 3 bases and 4 bases, in that order; junction bases with no gene match: 7. The CDR3, as DNA: TGTGCCAGCAGCTTGGGGGACAGGCCCATCTATGGCTACACCTTC. Encoded protein: CASSLGDRPIYGYTF.

This sequence joins TRBV13 and TRBJ2-1; TRBD1 is a possible D gene (6 bases). CDR3 length equals 14 residues. Germline CDR1 PRHDT, CDR2 FYEKMQ (reference sequence). Trimming cost V 5 bases and J 2 bases, with 10 bases left between them. Written as DNA, the CDR3 is TGTGCCAGCAGCACGACAGGTACCTACAATGAGCAGTTCTTC. Its translation: CASSTTGTYNEQFF.

The chain links TRBV10-3 to TRBJ2-5; no firm D call. This CDR3 is 12 amino acids long. The V end was cut by 3 bases, the J end by 4 bases, with 6 bases between. Germline V gives CDR1 ENHRY, CDR2 SYGVKD. CDR3 sequence: CAISEMRETQYF. The DNA of the CDR3 is TGTGCCATCAGTGAAATGAGAGAGACCCAGTACTTC.

The genes are TRBV5-1 and TRBJ1-2; D perhaps matches TRBD1 (5 bases). This CDR3 is built from 14 residues. In germline, CDR1 is SGHRS, CDR2 YFSETQ. Trimming took 1 base from V and 4 from J, leaving 11 bases between them. This CDR3 is CASSLPGEGYGYTF. CDR3 nucleotides: TGCGCCAGCAGCTTGCCGGGGGAAGGCTATGGCTACACCTTC.

The J gene is TRBJ2-3, the V gene TRBV10-3; 9 nucleotides line up with TRBD1. Germline lookup yields CDR1 ENHRY and CDR2 SYGVKD. This CDR3 has 15 amino acids. V was pared by 6 bases and J by 2 bases, with 6 bases of the junction left unmatched. Here the CDR3 reads CAIRTGGGPTDTQYF. Here the CDR3 DNA reads TGTGCCATCAGGACAGGGGGAGGTCCCACAGATACGCAGTATTTT.

This clone was picked up one time. The rearrangement links TRBV3-1 (or the pseudogene TRBV3-2) to TRBJ2-4; 10 positions agree with TRBD2. The junction had 8 bases not matched to a gene; V was cut back by 1 base and J by 8 bases. This CDR3 is 16 amino acids long. Germline CDR1 is LGHDT and CDR2 is YNNKEL (reference sequence). CDR3 residues: CASSQVSGGAEDIQYF. The CDR3 DNA reads as TGTGCCAGCAGCCAAGTAAGCGGGGGGGCCGAGGACATTCAGTACTTC.

The genes are TRBV5-4 and TRBJ2-1, with a weak D call TRBD1 (6 bases). V gave up 3 bases and J gave up 5 bases, with 15 bases separating them. Germline values: CDR1 SGHNT, CDR2 YYREEE (reference sequence). The CDR3 spans 15 residues. CDR3 in DNA: TGTGCCAGCAGCTCACCCTCGGACAGAAACAATGAGCAGTTCTTC. It encodes CASSSPSDRNNEQFF.

CDR3 DNA: TGTGCGGTACAGGGGAACTATGGCTACACCTTC. Its protein product is CAVQGNYGYTF. The chain links TRBV2 to TRBJ1-2; 7 bases are shared with TRBD1. This CDR3 spans 11 amino acids. Germline V CDR1 and CDR2: SNHLY, FYNNEI.